These T cell receptor beta chains were read from a single sample in a study of blood T cell repertoires in COVID-19. TCRdb's table, derived via immunoSEQ multiplex PCR, lists solely in-frame clones and lacks some. The table has about 280,000 clones, 80% to 95% seen once. Input material: PBMCs or T cells enriched from blood (not recorded which). These receptors originate from a man aged 35 to 55 who had been exposed to COVID-19. Each CDR3 is given with its conserved first and last residue. D genes are given only for firm matches. Size tells how often a clone was seen (once, few, many) or the class of an expanded clone, and some rows leave it out.

V: TRBV27; size: NA; D: NA; J: TRBJ1-6; DNA: TGTGCCAGCAGACACGACGGGGGGCCACCCCTCCACTTT; CDR3: CASRHDGGPPLHF
V: TRBV9; size: once; D: TRBD1; J: TRBJ1-4; DNA: TGTGCCAGCAGCGTAGAGGGACAGGGGGCTCGAAAACTGTTTTTT; CDR3: CASSVEGQGARKLFF
V: TRBV2; size: few; D: TRBD2; J: TRBJ2-5; DNA: TGTGCCAGCAGTATGGGACTAGCGGAGCGAGAGTACTTC; CDR3: CASSMGLAEREYF
V: TRBV19; size: NA; D: TRBD2; J: TRBJ2-2; DNA: TGTGCCAGTAGTGTAGCGGGAGGGCCGTATTCAGTCAACACCGGGGAGCTGTTTTTT; CDR3: CASSVAGGPYSVNTGELFF
V: TRBV15; size: NA; D: NA; J: TRBJ2-7; DNA: TGTGCCACCAGCAGCCAGTTGGGGGCAGGGATCATATACGAGCAGTACTTC; CDR3: CATSSQLGAGIIYEQYF
V: TRBV27; size: NA; D: TRBD1; J: TRBJ2-7; DNA: TGTGCCAGCAGAATTACGACCGGGACAGGGGGCTACGAGCAGTACTTC; CDR3: CASRITTGTGGYEQYF
V: TRBV27; size: NA; D: TRBD1; J: TRBJ2-1; DNA: TGTGCCAGCAGTGTAGGGACAGCAAACAATGAGCAGTTCTTC; CDR3: CASSVGTANNEQFF
V: TRBV6-1; size: NA; D: NA; J: TRBJ1-5; DNA: TGTGCCAGCAGTGAAGGAGCTACCAATAATCAGCCCCAGCATTTT; CDR3: CASSEGATNNQPQHF
V: TRBV7-3; size: NA; D: NA; J: TRBJ2-3; DNA: TGTGCCAGCAGCTTAAATCCCGCGGGAATGGATACGCAGTATTTT; CDR3: CASSLNPAGMDTQYF
V: TRBV9; size: NA; D: TRBD1; J: TRBJ2-1; DNA: TGTGCCAGCAGCTCATCCTCGGGACAGAAATACAATGAGCAGTTCTTC; CDR3: CASSSSSGQKYNEQFF
V: TRBV28; size: NA; D: TRBD2; J: TRBJ2-7; DNA: TGTGCCAGCAGTCCGGGACTAGCGGGAAATATATGGCAGTACTTC; CDR3: CASSPGLAGNIWQYF
V: TRBV29-1; size: NA; D: NA; J: TRBJ2-7; DNA: TGCAGCGCAGGACACCACGGCTACGAGCAGTACTTC; CDR3: CSAGHHGYEQYF
V: TRBV19; size: NA; D: NA; J: TRBJ2-1; DNA: TGTGCCAGTAGTAACTTATGGGGACATAGCAGCAATGAGCAGTTCTTC; CDR3: CASSNLWGHSSNEQFF
V: TRBV5-1; size: NA; D: NA; J: TRBJ1-5; DNA: TGCGCCAGCAGCCTGGATGGACACCCCAATCAGCCCCAGCATTTT; CDR3: CASSLDGHPNQPQHF
V: TRBV27; size: NA; D: TRBD1; J: TRBJ1-2; DNA: TGTGCCAGCCGGGACAGCTATAACTATGGCTACACCTTC; CDR3: CASRDSYNYGYTF
V: TRBV9; size: NA; D: TRBD1; J: TRBJ1-4; DNA: TGTGCCAGCAGCGTAGGACCAGGGACAGGGGTTGAAAAACTGTTTTTT; CDR3: CASSVGPGTGVEKLFF
V: TRBV20-1; size: NA; D: TRBD1; J: TRBJ2-1; DNA: TGCAGTGCTAGTGGCATTGGGACAGGGAAGAACTACAATGAGCAGTTCTTC; CDR3: CSASGIGTGKNYNEQFF
V: TRBV7-6; size: NA; D: NA; J: TRBJ1-3; DNA: TGTGCCAGCAGCTTAGTTCAGGCGAGCTCTGGAAACACCATATATTTT; CDR3: CASSLVQASSGNTIYF
V: TRBV7-3; size: NA; D: NA; J: TRBJ1-1; DNA: TGTGCCAGCAGCTTAGATGGGCGAGCTTTCTTT; CDR3: CASSLDGRAFF
V: TRBV5-1; size: NA; D: TRBD2; J: TRBJ2-7; DNA: TGCGCCAGCAGCCCCCAAGCGGGAGGGTTGTACGAGCAGTACTTC; CDR3: CASSPQAGGLYEQYF
V: TRBV18; size: NA; D: TRBD2; J: TRBJ2-1; DNA: TGTGCCAGCTCAACGAATACGGCTTTGGGAGGGTGGAATGAGCAGTTCTTC; CDR3: CASSTNTALGGWNEQFF
V: TRBV9; size: NA; D: TRBD1; J: TRBJ2-1; DNA: TGTGCCAGCAGCTTAGGACAGGGAAAGAGTGAGCAGTTCTTC; CDR3: CASSLGQGKSEQFF
V: TRBV28; size: NA; D: TRBD2; J: TRBJ2-3; DNA: TGTGCCAGCAGTTTTAGCGGGAGCGGCACAGATACGCAGTATTTT; CDR3: CASSFSGSGTDTQYF
V: TRBV21-1; size: NA; D: NA; J: TRBJ2-1; DNA: TGTGCCAGCAGCAACCTTACTACCCCCCCTTACAATGAGCAGTTCTTC; CDR3: CASSNLTTPPYNEQFF
V: TRBV7-3; size: NA; D: NA; J: TRBJ1-3; DNA: TGTGCCAGCAGCCAGGGCTCTGGAAACACCATATATTTT; CDR3: CASSQGSGNTIYF
V: TRBV12-5; size: few; D: NA; J: TRBJ2-7; DNA: TGTGCTAGTGGCCTCCAGGGTCTTCCCCTCGAGCAGTACTTC; CDR3: CASGLQGLPLEQYF
V: TRBV11-3; size: NA; D: TRBD2; J: TRBJ2-1; DNA: TGTGCCAGCAGCTTATCTTCTAGCGGGGGCTACAATGAGCAGTTCTTC; CDR3: CASSLSSSGGYNEQFF
V: TRBV18; size: NA; D: NA; J: TRBJ1-5; DNA: TGTGCCAGCTCACCAGTCGCAAATTCGGTCTTGAGCAATCAGCCCCAGCATTTT; CDR3: CASSPVANSVLSNQPQHF
V: TRBV18; size: NA; D: NA; J: TRBJ2-1; DNA: TGTGCCAGCTCACCCTTTAGCGGAGTGGAGAATCGGCAGTTCTTC; CDR3: CASSPFSGVENRQFF
V: TRBV19; size: once; D: TRBD1; J: TRBJ2-2; DNA: TGTGCCAGTAGTATTCTGGGACAGTTAGTGACCGGGGAGCTGTTTTTT; CDR3: CASSILGQLVTGELFF
V: TRBV11-2; size: once; D: TRBD1; J: TRBJ2-5; DNA: TGTGCCAGCAGCACCCACCCCGCAGGGGGCGCGCCAGAGACCCAGTACTTC; CDR3: CASSTHPAGGAPETQYF
V: TRBV28; size: NA; D: NA; J: TRBJ1-1; DNA: TGTGCCAGCAGTTCCCGCGGACACCCGAACACTGAAGCTTTCTTT; CDR3: CASSSRGHPNTEAFF
V: TRBV27; size: NA; D: NA; J: TRBJ1-5; DNA: TGTGCCAGCAGTTTACAGGCGGGTTATCAGCCCCAGCATTTT; CDR3: CASSLQAGYQPQHF
V: TRBV28; size: NA; D: NA; J: TRBJ1-4; DNA: TGTGCCAGCAGTGCACAGGGAGCTAATGAAAAACTGTTTTTT; CDR3: CASSAQGANEKLFF
V: TRBV5-6; size: NA; D: NA; J: TRBJ1-2; DNA: TGTGCCAGCAGCCCCGTGGGGGCGGGCGTCGGTGGCTACACCTTC; CDR3: CASSPVGAGVGGYTF
V: TRBV4-1; size: NA; D: NA; J: TRBJ1-5; DNA: TGCGCCAGCAGCCAAGACGGATCGGGTCCCAGTCAGCCCCAGCATTTT; CDR3: CASSQDGSGPSQPQHF
V: TRBV19; size: NA; D: NA; J: TRBJ2-7; DNA: TGTGCCTCTGCAACAGGACTACACTACGAGCAGTACTTC; CDR3: CASATGLHYEQYF
V: TRBV4-3; size: NA; D: NA; J: TRBJ2-3; DNA: TGCGCCAGCAGCCAAGTAACGCGGGGCTTAGGGATGGATACGCAGTATTTT; CDR3: CASSQVTRGLGMDTQYF
V: TRBV30; size: NA; D: NA; J: TRBJ2-4; DNA: TGTGCCTGGAGTGCCCTCAGGGTAGCCAAAAACATTCAGTACTTC; CDR3: CAWSALRVAKNIQYF
V: TRBV18; size: NA; D: TRBD1; J: TRBJ2-7; DNA: TGTGCCAGCTCACCTGGGACAGGGGTCTACGAGCAGTACTTC; CDR3: CASSPGTGVYEQYF
V: TRBV14; size: once; D: NA; J: TRBJ1-4; DNA: TGTGCCAGCAGCCTCCACGGGGGAACTAATGAAAAACTGTTTTTT; CDR3: CASSLHGGTNEKLFF
V: TRBV9; size: NA; D: TRBD1; J: TRBJ1-2; DNA: TGTGCCAGCAGCCCTTGGGCACAGGGGAGTTATGGCTACACCTTC; CDR3: CASSPWAQGSYGYTF
V: TRBV24-1; size: NA; D: TRBD1; J: TRBJ2-1; DNA: TGTGCCACTTCAAGGGCAGGGGGCTCCTACAATGAGCAGTTCTTC; CDR3: CATSRAGGSYNEQFF
V: TRBV10-3; size: NA; D: TRBD1; J: TRBJ1-5; DNA: TGTGCCATCTCTGGACAGGCGAGAGATCAGCCCCAGCATTTT; CDR3: CAISGQARDQPQHF
V: TRBV27; size: NA; D: NA; J: TRBJ2-7; DNA: TGTGCCAGCAGTTTAACCCCAGGGGCGGGTAACGAGCAGTACTTC; CDR3: CASSLTPGAGNEQYF